A single sample is the source of the 30 T cell receptor beta chains below, sequenced in a study of monozygotic twins with inflammatory bowel disease. No DNA is given; TCRdb re-called the 5' RACE reads and lists each CDR3 protein once. There are approximately 420,000 distinct CDR3 sequences in the sample, with 2% to 3% held by the top ten. Source material: blood. Receptors were obtained from a human donor with ulcerative colitis or Crohn's disease, or a healthy co-twin of an affected twin (not recorded which).

The chain employs TRBV6-1 and TRBJ2-7; the TCRdb call, TRBD1, lacks DNA for checking. CDR1 is MNHNS and CDR2 is SASEGT in the germline V gene. The CDR3 sequence is 14 residues long. The CDR3 reads CASSRDRFSYEQYF.

V is TRBV20-1 and J is TRBJ1-3; TCRdb indicates TRBD1, and absent DNA this call remains unverified. Per germline, CDR1 DFQATT and CDR2 SNEGSKA (reference sequence). The CDR3 sequence is 15 residues long. The CDR3 region is CSADDRGDSGNTIYF.

This sequence joins TRBV12-3 or TRBV12-4 and TRBJ1-2. This CDR3 contains 16 residues. The CDR3 reads CASSLRIGLASYGYTF.

The genes are TRBV4-1 and TRBJ1-5. The CDR3 has 15 residues. CDR1 MGHRA and CDR2 YSYEKL come from the germline V gene. The CDR3 loop reads CASSQDTGSNQPQHF.

The J gene is TRBJ2-1, the V gene TRBV5-5; TCRdb calls TRBD1, which cannot be checked without DNA. Germline lookup yields CDR1 SGHKS and CDR2 YYEKEE (reference sequence). The CDR3 loop spans 15 amino acids. CDR3 sequence: CASSFRDMSYNEQFF.

The V gene is TRBV12-3 or TRBV12-4, the J gene TRBJ2-1; checking the TCRdb D call of TRBD2 is not possible without DNA. This CDR3 region has 16 residues. CDR3 in amino acids: CASSPYGTSGREEQFF.

The chain links TRBV12-3 or TRBV12-4 to TRBJ2-3; with no DNA, the TCRdb D assignment of TRBD1 cannot be verified. CDR3 length: 17 amino acids. The CDR3 sequence: CASSKNLDRKYTDTQYF.

The V gene is TRBV2, the J gene TRBJ1-6; TCRdb names TRBD1, which stays unverified in the absence of DNA. The CDR3 is 17 residues long. Germline-derived CDR1 and CDR2 are SNHLY and FYNNEI. The CDR3 is CASRPSGTGELNSPLHF.

The chain uses TRBV28 and TRBJ2-4; TCRdb reports TRBD2, a call that lacks DNA to check it against. The CDR3 length is 15 residues. Germline V CDR1 and CDR2: MDHEN, SYDVKM. The CDR3 sequence is CASSFRALAKNIQYF. The full variable domain, with the rest looked up from reference TRBV28 and TRBJ2-4, is DVKVTQSSRYLVKRTGEKVFLECVQDMDHENMFWYRQDPGLGLRLIYFSYDVKMKEKGDIPEGYSVSREKKERFSLILESASTNQTSMYLCASSFRALAKNIQYFGAGTRLSVL.

This sequence joins TRBV9 and TRBJ2-3; TCRdb's assignment of TRBD2 cannot be checked, as there is no DNA. Germline CDR1 is SGDLS and CDR2 is YYNGEE. The CDR3 spans 15 residues. The CDR3 is CASSVDGRGTDTQYF. The entire variable domain, with the rest obtained from reference TRBV9 and TRBJ2-3, is as follows: DSGVTQTPKHLITATGQRVTLRCSPRSGDLSVYWYQQSLDQGLQFLIQYYNGEERAKGNILERFSAQQFPDLHSELNLSSLELGDSALYFCASSVDGRGTDTQYFGPGTRLTVL.

The V gene is TRBV28, the J gene TRBJ1-2; TCRdb reports TRBD1, a call that lacks DNA to check it against. Germline V gene data show CDR1 as MDHEN and CDR2 as SYDVKM. The CDR3 runs to 14 residues. This chain's CDR3 is CASSLPGRNYGYTF.

The chain carries TRBV5-6 and TRBJ1-1; absent DNA, TCRdb's TRBD1 call cannot be checked. This CDR3 is built from 15 residues. CDR1 and CDR2 from the germline V gene are SGHDT and YYEEEE. CDR3 amino acids: CASSLRTGRRFKAFF.

The chain has TRBV18 and TRBJ1-2. This CDR3 comprises 13 residues. Germline-derived CDR1 and CDR2 are KGHSH and LQKENI. This chain's CDR3 is CASSPTPDDGYTF. Looking up the rest from reference TRBV18 and TRBJ1-2 gives the full variable domain: NAGVMQNPRHLVRRRGQEARLRCSPMKGHSHVYWYRQLPEEGLKFMVYLQKENIIDESGMPKERFSAEFPKEGPSILRIQQVVRGDSAAYFCASSPTPDDGYTFGSGTRLTVV.

V is TRBV10-3 and J is TRBJ2-1; there is no DNA to check the TCRdb D call of TRBD2. The germline V gene has CDR1 ENHRY and CDR2 SYGVKD. The CDR3 runs 15 residues. CDR3 loop: CAISEASGRANEQFF.

The chain is built from TRBV20-1 and TRBJ2-2; TCRdb reports TRBD1, a call that lacks DNA to check it against. Germline values: CDR1 DFQATT, CDR2 SNEGSKA (reference sequence). CDR3 length: 15 residues. The CDR3 sequence: CSASSPRGSAGELFF.

The rearrangement uses TRBV7-9 and TRBJ2-7; TCRdb lists TRBD1, though no DNA is available to test this call. The germline V gene encodes CDR1 SEHNR and CDR2 FQNEAQ (reference sequence). CDR3 length: 16 residues. The CDR3 loop is CASNLAVGTDPREQYF.

This chain joins TRBV2 and TRBJ1-1; checking the TCRdb D call of TRBD1 is not possible without DNA. CDR3 length: 15 residues. Germline V gives CDR1 SNHLY, CDR2 FYNNEI. The CDR3: CASRRDRGWSTEAFF.

V is TRBV19 and J is TRBJ1-1. Germline CDR1 reads LNHDA; CDR2 reads SQIVND (reference sequence). This CDR3 is 13 amino acids long. This CDR3 is CASRGPRNTEAFF.

V usage is TRBV6-5 and J usage is TRBJ1-5. CDR3 length: 18 amino acids. The V gene's germline CDR1 is MNHEY and CDR2 SVGAGI. CDR3 region: CASSYSGRERYSNQPQHF.

The J gene is TRBJ1-6, the V gene TRBV5-1; TCRdb proposes TRBD1, but this gene call is untestable without DNA. Germline-derived CDR1 and CDR2 are SGHRS and YFSETQ. The CDR3 is 14 amino acids. The CDR3 reads CASSPRKGGSPLHF.

The rearrangement uses TRBV20-1 and TRBJ2-7; the D call from TCRdb, TRBD2, cannot be confirmed without DNA. Germline lookup yields CDR1 DFQATT and CDR2 SNEGSKA (reference sequence). The CDR3 consists of 13 residues. CDR3 protein: CSASGTRGGEQYF.

The J gene is TRBJ2-1, the V gene TRBV3-1; there is no DNA to check the TCRdb D call of TRBD1. Per germline, CDR1 LGHDT and CDR2 YNNKEL (reference sequence). This CDR3 is 15 amino acids long. The CDR3 sequence is CASSPGPQGANEQFF.

The chain recombines TRBV11-2 with TRBJ2-7; TCRdb returns TRBD1, unconfirmable since there is no DNA. The germline V gene encodes CDR1 SGHAT and CDR2 FQNNGV. The CDR3 loop spans 15 amino acids. This CDR3 is CASSLVRGRNHEQYF.

The chain combines TRBV7-3 with TRBJ2-7; TCRdb reports TRBD1, a call that lacks DNA to check it against. Germline values: CDR1 SGHTA, CDR2 FQGTGA. The CDR3 has 19 amino acids. CDR3 sequence reads: CASSLTKLTKGGRIYEQYF.

The rearrangement joins TRBV4-1 to TRBJ1-5. Germline V CDR1 and CDR2: MGHRA, YSYEKL. The CDR3 is 15 residues long. CDR3 residues: CASSQVETNNQPQHF.

V usage is TRBV6-5 and J usage is TRBJ2-6; the D call of TRBD1 rests on TCRdb alone, since no DNA is present to check it. Germline V gene lookup returns CDR1 MNHEY and CDR2 SVGAGI. CDR3 length: 15 residues. This chain's CDR3 is CASSFGTGRANVLTF.

This chain uses TRBV4-1 with TRBJ2-1; no DNA is available, so the TRBD2 call from TCRdb remains unchecked. The CDR3 runs to 16 residues. The germline gives CDR1 MGHRA, CDR2 YSYEKL. The CDR3 sequence is CASSQRLAGSYNEQFF.

The V call is TRBV7-3, the J call TRBJ2-3; TCRdb lists TRBD2, though no DNA is available to test this call. This CDR3 spans 14 amino acids. Germline CDR1 and CDR2: SGHTA and FQGTGA. This CDR3 is CASSLNPSTDTQYF.

The J gene is TRBJ2-3, the V gene TRBV18. This CDR3 spans 14 amino acids. Germline assignment: CDR1 KGHSH and CDR2 LQKENI. Here the CDR3 reads CASSPSAGTDTQYF.

V is TRBV18 and J is TRBJ1-1; TCRdb picks TRBD1, but there is no DNA to check that call. In germline, CDR1 is KGHSH, CDR2 LQKENI. The CDR3 is made up of 16 amino acids. CDR3: CASSPETREMNTEAFF.